A selection of T cell receptor beta chains follows, all from one sample in a study of T-cell reconstitution after alpha-beta-depleted transplantation in children. TCRdb itself ran the PCR reads through MiXCR, one entry per CDR3 protein. The sample holds about 580,000 distinct CDR3 sequences, 23% seen once. The source material was PBMCs, mostly from graft donor cells, sampled 360 days after TCRalphabeta/CD19-depleted stem cell transplant. Receptor source: a boy less than two years old who had a stem cell transplant for acute myeloid leukemia, so the T cells may come from the graft donor. The CDR3 runs from the conserved cysteine through the conserved F or W. A D gene is named only where the DNA matches it firmly. Where a row states a size, it is once, few, many or the class of an expanded clone; other rows omit it.

>TRBJ2-5|TRBV20-1|TRBD2|-
TGCAGTGGACTAGCGGGGGACCCTTTTGGAGAGACCCAGTACTTC
CSGLAGDPFGETQYF
>TRBJ2-1|TRBV10-3|-|-
TGTGCCATCGGTTCGAGGGATGAGCAGTTCTTC
CAIGSRDEQFF
>TRBJ2-3|TRBV9|-|many
TGTGCCAGCAGCGCCCCTGAGGGGCCCCTCACAGATACGCAGTATTTT
CASSAPEGPLTDTQYF
>TRBJ1-5|TRBV12-3/TRBV12-4|-|-
TGTGCCAGCACCCTAAGGGACAGCAATCAGCCCCAGCATTTT
CASTLRDSNQPQHF
>TRBJ2-1|TRBV20-1|TRBD2|few
TGCAGTGCTAGACTAGCGGGGGAAAATGAGCAGTTCTTC
CSARLAGENEQFF
>TRBJ1-1|TRBV2|-|-
TGTGCCAGCAGTGACCCCGGCGCGACGGTTGAAGCTTTCTTT
CASSDPGATVEAFF
>TRBJ2-2|TRBV6-4|-|-
TGTGCCAGCCAGGACCGTTACACCGGGGAGCTGTTTTTT
CASQDRYTGELFF
>TRBJ2-1|TRBV7-3|-|few
TGTGCCAGCAGCTTGTCGACGGGGAGGTTGAATGAGCAGTTCTTC
CASSLSTGRLNEQFF
>TRBJ2-7|TRBV7-2|TRBD2|-
TGTGCCAGCAGCCATAGCGGGGGCCCCCCCTACGAGCAGTACTTC
CASSHSGGPPYEQYF
>TRBJ2-3|TRBV20-1|TRBD1|-
TGCAGTGCTAGATTGGACAGGGCTTCAGATACGCAGTATTTT
CSARLDRASDTQYF
>TRBJ2-3|TRBV29-1|TRBD2|once
TGCAGCGTTGATCTGGGGGGGGATACGCAGTATTTT
CSVDLGGDTQYF
>TRBJ2-1|TRBV20-1|-|many
TGCAGTGCTAGTGCAGGAGCCTACAATGAGCAGTTCTTC
CSASAGAYNEQFF
>TRBJ1-3|TRBV5-6|-|-
TGTGCCAGCAGCCCAACACCGTTCTCTGGAAACACCATATATTTT
CASSPTPFSGNTIYF
>TRBJ1-6|TRBV5-1|-|-
TGCGCCAGCAGCTTTCCAGGGGAATCACCCCTCCACTTT
CASSFPGESPLHF
>TRBJ2-2|TRBV12-3/TRBV12-4|-|few
TGTGCCAGCAGAGGGAAGGGGGTGACCCCAAACACCGGGGAGCTGTTTTTT
CASRGKGVTPNTGELFF
>TRBJ2-1|TRBV6-1|TRBD1|-
TGTGTTACGCACCCGGCCGGGACAGGGAACAATGAGCAGTTCTTC
CVTHPAGTGNNEQFF
>TRBJ2-5|TRBV7-7|TRBD2|-
TGTGCCAGCAGCTTGGGACTAGCGGGGGGCGCAGAGACCCAGTACTTC
CASSLGLAGGAETQYF
>TRBJ2-7|TRBV4-2|TRBD2|many
TGTGCCAGCAGCCGTATTACCGTAAGCGGACTAGGGGTGGACGAGCAGTACTTC
CASSRITVSGLGVDEQYF
>TRBJ1-1|TRBV20-1|-|-
TGCAGTGCTAGAGGGGGGGGATATGCTTTCTTT
CSARGGGYAFF
>TRBJ2-2|TRBV25-1|-|few
TGTGCCAGCAGTGAGAGTAACACCGGGGAGCTGTTTTTT
CASSESNTGELFF
>TRBJ1-1|TRBV20-1|-|many
TGCAGTGCTAGCCATTCCAGGGATTCTCTGAACACTGAAGCTTTCTTT
CSASHSRDSLNTEAFF
>TRBJ1-1|TRBV12-3/TRBV12-4|-|many
TGTGCCAGCAGCTTAGCGGGACTGAACACTGAAGCTTTCTTT
CASSLAGLNTEAFF
>TRBJ2-3|TRBV28|TRBD2|many
TGTGCCAGCAGTTTAGGTCGGGGGGACCGCACAGATACGCAGTATTTT
CASSLGRGDRTDTQYF
>TRBJ1-1|TRBV6-2/TRBV6-3|-|many
TGTGCCAGCAGTTACTCGGGAGCCTGGCATACTGAAGCTTTCTTT
CASSYSGAWHTEAFF
>TRBJ2-1|TRBV20-1|TRBD2|few
TGCAGTGCCTTCCTTGATCCGTGGAGCGGGGGGCTTAATGAGCAGTTCTTC
CSAFLDPWSGGLNEQFF
>TRBJ2-3|TRBV27|-|few
TGTGCCAGCAGTTTAAATTGGTACGATACGCAGTATTTT
CASSLNWYDTQYF
>TRBJ1-2|TRBV6-5|-|few
TGTGCCAGCGGTAGGGGGGATCACGGCTACACCTTC
CASGRGDHGYTF
>TRBJ1-5|TRBV7-2|TRBD1|-
TGTGCCAGCAGCTCCAACAGGGGATATAATCAGCCCCAGCATTTT
CASSSNRGYNQPQHF
>TRBJ2-7|TRBV5-5|-|-
TGTGCCAGCAGCTCGGATCCTAGACCGGGCATCGAGCAGTACTTC
CASSSDPRPGIEQYF
>TRBJ1-1|TRBV11-2|-|once
TGTGCCAGCAGCTTAGGATATAGACAGAGGGGAACCACTGAAGCTTTCTTT
CASSLGYRQRGTTEAFF
>TRBJ2-3|TRBV5-1|TRBD2|many
TGCGCCAGCAGCCGGACGGCAGCGGGGGGGTATTCTGATACGCAGTATTTT
CASSRTAAGGYSDTQYF
>TRBJ1-4|TRBV20-1|-|few
TGCAGTGCTAGATCAGCGGGAATTGAAAAACTGTTTTTT
CSARSAGIEKLFF
>TRBJ2-2|TRBV20-1|-|many
TGCAGTGCCAGAGCCGGGGACGGAGAGCTGTTTTTT
CSARAGDGELFF
>TRBJ2-5|TRBV10-3|TRBD2|-
TGTGCCATCAGTTCTAGCGGGGAATTGCGGGAGACCCAGTACTTC
CAISSSGELRETQYF
>TRBJ2-7|TRBV6-2/TRBV6-3|-|-
TGTGCCAGGGTGCTCCGGGACGGTTTTGACGAGCAGTACTTC
CARVLRDGFDEQYF
>TRBJ2-1|TRBV20-1|TRBD1|many
TGCAGTGCTAGGAACAGGGGGAGCTCCTACAATGAGCAGTTCTTC
CSARNRGSSYNEQFF
>TRBJ1-5|TRBV20-1|-|few
TGCAGTGCCGCTACAGGGTATAGCAATCAGCCCCAGCATTTT
CSAATGYSNQPQHF
>TRBJ2-3|TRBV20-1|TRBD2|few
TGCAGTGCTAGGCAACTAGCGGGTATCACAGATACGCAGTATTTT
CSARQLAGITDTQYF
>TRBJ1-2|TRBV6-5|-|-
TGTGCCAGCAGTCCGAAATCAGGGGCCTATGGCTACACCTTC
CASSPKSGAYGYTF